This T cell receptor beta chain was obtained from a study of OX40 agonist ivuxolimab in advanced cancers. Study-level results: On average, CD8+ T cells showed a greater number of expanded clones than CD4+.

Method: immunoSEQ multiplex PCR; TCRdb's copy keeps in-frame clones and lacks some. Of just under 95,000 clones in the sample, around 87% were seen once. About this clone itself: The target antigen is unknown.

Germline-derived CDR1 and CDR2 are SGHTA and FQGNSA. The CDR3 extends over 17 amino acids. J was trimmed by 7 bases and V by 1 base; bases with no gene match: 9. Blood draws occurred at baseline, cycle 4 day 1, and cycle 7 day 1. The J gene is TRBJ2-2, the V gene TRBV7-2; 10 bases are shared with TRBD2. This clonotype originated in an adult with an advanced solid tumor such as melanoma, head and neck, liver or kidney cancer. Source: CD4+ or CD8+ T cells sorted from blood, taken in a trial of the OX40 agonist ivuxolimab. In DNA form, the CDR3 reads TGTGCCAGCAGCTTAGATCTCAGCGGGGGGGCCGGCGGGGAGCTGTTTTTT. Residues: CASSLDLSGGAGGELFF. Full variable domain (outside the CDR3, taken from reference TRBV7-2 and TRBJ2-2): GAGVSQSPSNKVTEKGKDVELRCDPISGHTALYWYRQSLGQGLEFLIYFQGNSAPDKSGLPSDRFSAERTGGSVSTLTIQRTQQEDSAVYLCASSLDLSGGAGGELFFGEGSRLTVL.